The table lists the clone carrying this T cell receptor (beta chain) with a count of one. This entry belongs to a study of cytomegalovirus exposure and HLA in healthy donors. The CDR3 sequence is 14 residues long. Trimming took off 1 base at V and 1 base at J, with 9 bases between the two ends. The germline V gene has CDR1 SGHRS and CDR2 YFSETQ. The PCR contained 60 Vbeta and 13 Jbeta primers. Method: immunoSEQ multiplex PCR; TCRdb's copy keeps in-frame clones and lacks some. The sample lists 95,000 to 100,000 clones, around 74% occurring once. The clonotype comes from a male donor in good health and CMV-seronegative. Sequenced: PBMCs. The genes are TRBV5-1 and TRBJ2-7, with D possibly TRBD2 on 5 matching bases. CDR3 in DNA: TGCGCCAGCAGCTTGTTCCTAGCATCCTACGAGCAGTACTTC. This gives the protein CASSLFLASYEQYF.